The sequence of this T cell receptor (beta chain) was determined in a study of molecular identifiers for immune sequencing clone quantification. Study background: RNA, taken in replicates from around 20,000 or 100,000 naive CD8 cells, was split five ways, with four sequenced. General study results and limits: Highly expanded clone sizes could be underestimated by identical TCR molecules that share a barcode.

TCRdb re-derived calls from the PCR reads in MiXCR, one entry per CDR3 protein. The sample has approximately 20,000 distinct CDR3 sequences, 20% to 25% seen once. Sorting was used to obtain naive CD8 T cells (CD8+CD4-CCR7+CD45RA+). This clonotype ranks as medium-sized. As yet, its antigen is unknown. V was trimmed by 3 bases and J by 7 bases, leaving 10 bases between them. Looked up from germline, CDR1 is DFQATT and CDR2 is SNEGSKA (reference sequence). The CDR3 runs to 12 residues. This chain joins TRBV20-1 and TRBJ2-1; unclear D gene. The sample taken for sequencing was naive CD8+ T cells from blood, with Jurkat cell RNA spiked in. Subset here: FACS-sorted CD8+CD4-CCR7+CD45RA+ naive T cells. The source is a human donor in good health. Some libraries in this study had Jurkat cell RNA spiked in. The DNA of the CDR3 is TGCAGTGCTAGGGGGTTAGGGAATGAGCAGTTCTTC. Protein: CSARGLGNEQFF.